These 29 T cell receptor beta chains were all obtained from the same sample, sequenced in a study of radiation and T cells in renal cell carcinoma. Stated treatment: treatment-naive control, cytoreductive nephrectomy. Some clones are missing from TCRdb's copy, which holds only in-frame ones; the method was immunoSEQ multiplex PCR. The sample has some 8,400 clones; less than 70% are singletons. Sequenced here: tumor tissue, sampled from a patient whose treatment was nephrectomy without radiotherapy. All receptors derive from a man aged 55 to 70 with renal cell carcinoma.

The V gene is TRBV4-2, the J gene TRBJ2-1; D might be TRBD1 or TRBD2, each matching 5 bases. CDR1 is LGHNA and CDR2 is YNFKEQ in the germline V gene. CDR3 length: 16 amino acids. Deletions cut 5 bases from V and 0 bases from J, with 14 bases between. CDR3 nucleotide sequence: TGTGCCAGCAGCTCGGGGCAGGCCCGCTCCTACAATGAGCAGTTCTTC. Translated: CASSSGQARSYNEQFF.

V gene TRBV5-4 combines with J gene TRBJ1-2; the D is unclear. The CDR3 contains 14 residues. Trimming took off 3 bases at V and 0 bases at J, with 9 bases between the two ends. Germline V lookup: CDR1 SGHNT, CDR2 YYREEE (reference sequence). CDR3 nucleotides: TGTGCCAGCAGCTCTACAACAGCTAACTATGGCTACACCTTC. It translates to CASSSTTANYGYTF.

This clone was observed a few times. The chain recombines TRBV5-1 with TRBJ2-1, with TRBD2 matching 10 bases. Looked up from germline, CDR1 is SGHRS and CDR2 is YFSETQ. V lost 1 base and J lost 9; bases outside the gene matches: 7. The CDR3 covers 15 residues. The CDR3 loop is CASSLPLAGEGEQFF. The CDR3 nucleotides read TGCGCCAGCAGCTTGCCGCTAGCGGGAGAGGGTGAGCAGTTCTTC.

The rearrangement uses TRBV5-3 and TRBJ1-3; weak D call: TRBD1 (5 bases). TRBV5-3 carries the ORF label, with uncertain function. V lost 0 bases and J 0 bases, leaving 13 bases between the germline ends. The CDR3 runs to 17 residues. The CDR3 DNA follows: TGTGCCAGAAGCTTGGGCTGGGGGACGGTCTCTGGAAACACCATATATTTT. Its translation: CARSLGWGTVSGNTIYF.

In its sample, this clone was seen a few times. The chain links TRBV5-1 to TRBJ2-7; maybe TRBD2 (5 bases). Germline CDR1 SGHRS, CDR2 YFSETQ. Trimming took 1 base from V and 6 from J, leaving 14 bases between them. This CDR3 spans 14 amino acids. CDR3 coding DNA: TGCGCCAGCAGCTTGCACCGGGATGGGGTCGAGCAGTACTTC. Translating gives CASSLHRDGVEQYF. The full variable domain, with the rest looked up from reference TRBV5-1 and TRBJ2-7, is KAGVTQTPRYLIKTRGQQVTLSCSPISGHRSVSWYQQTPGQGLQFLFEYFSETQRNKGNFPGRFSGRQFSNSRSEMNVSTLELGDSALYLCASSLHRDGVEQYFGPGTRLTVT.

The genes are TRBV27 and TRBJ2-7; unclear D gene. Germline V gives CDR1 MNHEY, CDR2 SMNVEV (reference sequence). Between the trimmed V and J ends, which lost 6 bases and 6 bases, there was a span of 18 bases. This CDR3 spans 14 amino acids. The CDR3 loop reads CASREQPDLREQYF. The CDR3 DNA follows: TGTGCCAGCAGAGAACAGCCAGACCTACGCGAGCAGTACTTC.

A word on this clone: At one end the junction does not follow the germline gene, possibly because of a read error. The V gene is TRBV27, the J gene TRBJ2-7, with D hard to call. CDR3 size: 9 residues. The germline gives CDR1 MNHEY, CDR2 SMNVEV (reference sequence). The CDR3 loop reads CAGPIQWNF. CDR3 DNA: TGTGCCGGCCCGATTCAATGGAACTTC.

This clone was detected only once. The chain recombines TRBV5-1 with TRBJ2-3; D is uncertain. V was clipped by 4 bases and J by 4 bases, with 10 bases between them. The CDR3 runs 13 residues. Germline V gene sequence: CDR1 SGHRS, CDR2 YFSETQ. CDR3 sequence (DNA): TGCGCCAGCAGCATTCAAAGCCCAGATACGCAGTATTTT. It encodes CASSIQSPDTQYF.

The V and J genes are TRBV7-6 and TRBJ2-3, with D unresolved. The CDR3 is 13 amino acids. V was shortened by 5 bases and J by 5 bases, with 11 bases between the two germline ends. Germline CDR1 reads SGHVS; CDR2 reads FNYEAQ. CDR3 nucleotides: TGTGCCAGCAGCATCGGCCAAGTAGATACGCAGTATTTT. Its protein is CASSIGQVDTQYF.

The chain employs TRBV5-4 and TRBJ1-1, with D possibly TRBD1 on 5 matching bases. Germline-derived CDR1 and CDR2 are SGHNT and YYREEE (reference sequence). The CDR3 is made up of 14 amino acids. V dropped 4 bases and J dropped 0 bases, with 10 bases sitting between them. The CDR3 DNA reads TGTGCCAGCAGCCCAAGGACACTGAACACTGAAGCTTTCTTT. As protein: CASSPRTLNTEAFF.

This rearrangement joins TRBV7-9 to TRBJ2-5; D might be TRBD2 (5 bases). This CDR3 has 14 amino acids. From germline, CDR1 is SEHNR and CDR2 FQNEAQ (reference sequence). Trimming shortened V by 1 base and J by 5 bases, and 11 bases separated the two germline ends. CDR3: CASSLVPGVETQYF. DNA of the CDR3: TGTGCCAGCAGCTTAGTTCCCGGGGTCGAGACCCAGTACTTC.

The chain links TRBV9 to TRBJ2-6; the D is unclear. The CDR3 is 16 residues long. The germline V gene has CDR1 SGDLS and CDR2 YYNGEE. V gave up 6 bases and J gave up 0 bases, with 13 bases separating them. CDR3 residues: CASNFNVLSGANVLTF. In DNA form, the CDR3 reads TGTGCCAGCAATTTTAATGTTCTCTCTGGGGCCAACGTCCTGACTTTC.

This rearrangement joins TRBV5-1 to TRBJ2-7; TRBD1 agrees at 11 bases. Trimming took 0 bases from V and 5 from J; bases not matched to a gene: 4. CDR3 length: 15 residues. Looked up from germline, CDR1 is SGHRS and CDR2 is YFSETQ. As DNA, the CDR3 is TGCGCCAGCAGCTTGGCCCGGGACAGGGGGGACGAGCAGTACTTC. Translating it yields CASSLARDRGDEQYF. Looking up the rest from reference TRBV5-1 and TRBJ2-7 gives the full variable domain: KAGVTQTPRYLIKTRGQQVTLSCSPISGHRSVSWYQQTPGQGLQFLFEYFSETQRNKGNFPGRFSGRQFSNSRSEMNVSTLELGDSALYLCASSLARDRGDEQYFGPGTRLTVT.

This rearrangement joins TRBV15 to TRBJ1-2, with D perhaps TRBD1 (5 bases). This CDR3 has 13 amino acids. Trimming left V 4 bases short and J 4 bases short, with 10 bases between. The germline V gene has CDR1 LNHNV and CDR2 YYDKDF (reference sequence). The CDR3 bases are TGTGCCACCAGCACGACGGGACCCTATGGCTACACCTTC. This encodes CATSTTGPYGYTF.

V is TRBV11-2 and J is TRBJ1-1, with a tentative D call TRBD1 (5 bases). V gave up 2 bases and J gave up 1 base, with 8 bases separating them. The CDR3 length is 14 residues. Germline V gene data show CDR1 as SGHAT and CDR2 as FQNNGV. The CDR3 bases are TGTGCCAGCAGCTTATGGGGGGAGAACACTGAAGCTTTCTTT. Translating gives CASSLWGENTEAFF.

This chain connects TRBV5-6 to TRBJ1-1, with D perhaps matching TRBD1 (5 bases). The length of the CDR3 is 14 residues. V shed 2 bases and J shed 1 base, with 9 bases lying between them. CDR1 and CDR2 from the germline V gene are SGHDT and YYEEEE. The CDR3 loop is CASSFGASNTEAFF. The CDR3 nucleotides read TGTGCCAGCAGCTTCGGGGCCTCGAACACTGAAGCTTTCTTT.

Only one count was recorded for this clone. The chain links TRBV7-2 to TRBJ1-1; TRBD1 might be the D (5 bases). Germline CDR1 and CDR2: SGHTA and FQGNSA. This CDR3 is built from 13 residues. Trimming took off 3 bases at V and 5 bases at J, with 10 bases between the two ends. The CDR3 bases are TGTGCCAGCAGCTTCGGTAGGGGAACTGAAGCTTTCTTT. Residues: CASSFGRGTEAFF.

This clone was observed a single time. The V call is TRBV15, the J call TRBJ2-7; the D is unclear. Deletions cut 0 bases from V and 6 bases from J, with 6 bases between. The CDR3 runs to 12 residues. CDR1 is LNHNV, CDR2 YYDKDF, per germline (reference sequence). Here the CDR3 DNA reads TGTGCCACCAGCAGAGATTCGAGCGAGCAGTACTTC. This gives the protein CATSRDSSEQYF.

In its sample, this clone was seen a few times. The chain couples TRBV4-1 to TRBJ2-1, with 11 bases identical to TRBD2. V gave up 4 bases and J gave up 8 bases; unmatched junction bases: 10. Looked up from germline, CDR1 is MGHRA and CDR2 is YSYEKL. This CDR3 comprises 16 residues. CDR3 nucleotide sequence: TGCGCCAGCAGCCTAGGTGAGACTAGCGGGAACTATGAGCAGTTCTTC. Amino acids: CASSLGETSGNYEQFF.

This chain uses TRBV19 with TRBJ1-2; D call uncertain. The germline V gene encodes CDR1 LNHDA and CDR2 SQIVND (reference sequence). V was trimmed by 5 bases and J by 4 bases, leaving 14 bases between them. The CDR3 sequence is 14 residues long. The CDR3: CASSPGEEFYGYTF. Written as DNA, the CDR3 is TGTGCCAGTAGTCCCGGCGAGGAATTCTATGGCTACACCTTC.

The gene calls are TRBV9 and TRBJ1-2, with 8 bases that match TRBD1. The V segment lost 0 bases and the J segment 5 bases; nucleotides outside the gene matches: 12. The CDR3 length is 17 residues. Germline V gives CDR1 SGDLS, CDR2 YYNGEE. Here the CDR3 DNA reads TGTGCCAGCAGCGTAGCAGGACAGGGACTTCAATCTTATGGCTACACCTTC. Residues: CASSVAGQGLQSYGYTF.

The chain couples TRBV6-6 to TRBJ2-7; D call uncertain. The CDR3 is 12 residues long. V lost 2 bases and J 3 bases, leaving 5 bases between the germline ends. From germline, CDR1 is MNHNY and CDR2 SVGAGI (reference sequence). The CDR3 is CASSYGYYEQYF. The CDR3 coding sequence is TGTGCCAGCAGTTACGGGTACTACGAGCAGTACTTC.

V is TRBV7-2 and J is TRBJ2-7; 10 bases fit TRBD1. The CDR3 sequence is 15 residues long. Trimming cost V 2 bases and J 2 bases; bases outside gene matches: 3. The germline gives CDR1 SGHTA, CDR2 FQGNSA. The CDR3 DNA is TGTGCCAGCAGCTTACTCGGACAGGGGGCCTACGAGCAGTACTTC. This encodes CASSLLGQGAYEQYF.

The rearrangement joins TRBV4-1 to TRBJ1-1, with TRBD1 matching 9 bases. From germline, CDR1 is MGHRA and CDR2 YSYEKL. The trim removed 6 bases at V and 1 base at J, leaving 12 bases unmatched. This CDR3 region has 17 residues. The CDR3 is CASRRASRTGENTEAFF. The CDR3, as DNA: TGCGCCAGCAGGCGCGCTTCTCGGACAGGGGAGAACACTGAAGCTTTCTTT.

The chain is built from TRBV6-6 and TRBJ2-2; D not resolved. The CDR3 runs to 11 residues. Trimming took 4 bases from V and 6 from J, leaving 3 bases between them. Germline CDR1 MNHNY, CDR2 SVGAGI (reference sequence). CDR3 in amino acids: CASSLAGELFF. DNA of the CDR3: TGTGCCAGCAGTTTGGCCGGGGAGCTGTTTTTT.

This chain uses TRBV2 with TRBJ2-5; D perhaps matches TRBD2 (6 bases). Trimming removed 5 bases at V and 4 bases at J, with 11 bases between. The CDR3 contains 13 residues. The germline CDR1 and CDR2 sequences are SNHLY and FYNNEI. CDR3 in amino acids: CASSKETRETQYF. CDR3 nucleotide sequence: TGTGCCAGCAGTAAGGAGACTAGAGAGACCCAGTACTTC.

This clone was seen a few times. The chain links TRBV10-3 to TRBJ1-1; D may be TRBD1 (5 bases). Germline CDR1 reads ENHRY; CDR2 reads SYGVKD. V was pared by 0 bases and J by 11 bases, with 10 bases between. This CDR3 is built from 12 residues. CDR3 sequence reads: CAISESGDGAFF. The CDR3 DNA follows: TGTGCCATCAGTGAGTCTGGGGACGGGGCTTTCTTT.

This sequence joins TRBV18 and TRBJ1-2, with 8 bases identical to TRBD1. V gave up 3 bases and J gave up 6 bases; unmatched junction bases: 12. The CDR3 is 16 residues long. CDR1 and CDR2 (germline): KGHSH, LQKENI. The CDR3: CASSPRSPGTGDGYTF. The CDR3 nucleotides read TGTGCCAGCTCACCTCGCAGTCCCGGGACAGGTGATGGCTACACCTTC.

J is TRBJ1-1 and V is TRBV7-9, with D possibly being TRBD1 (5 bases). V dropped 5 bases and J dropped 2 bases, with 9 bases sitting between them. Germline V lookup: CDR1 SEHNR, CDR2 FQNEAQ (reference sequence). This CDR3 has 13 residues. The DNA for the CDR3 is TGTGCCAGCAGCCTTACAGGTAACACTGAAGCTTTCTTT. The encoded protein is CASSLTGNTEAFF.